This record looks at one TCR beta chain sequence and its context. CDR1 and CDR2 from the germline V gene are MGHRA and YSYEKL. Losses at the gene ends were 2 bases for V and 0 bases for J; bases not matched to a gene: 9. CDR3 length equals 17 residues. The data belong to a study of blood T cell repertoires in COVID-19. TCRdb's table, derived via immunoSEQ multiplex PCR, lists solely in-frame clones and lacks some. The profile covers about 280,000 clones, with around 85% appearing a single time and about 2.3% taken by the ten largest. The clonotype originates from a woman between 45 and 60 years old who had recovered from COVID-19. The sequenced material came from PBMCs or T cells enriched from blood (not recorded which). V usage is TRBV4-1 and J usage is TRBJ1-1; the match to TRBD1 covers 7 bases. CDR3 amino acids: CASSQMTGYFMNTEAFF. The DNA for the CDR3 is TGCGCCAGCAGCCAAATGACAGGGTATTTCATGAACACTGAAGCTTTCTTT.